Described below is a single T cell receptor beta chain sequence and its context. Its target is not known. V lost 3 bases and J 0 bases, leaving 6 bases between the germline ends. The germline gives CDR1 GTSNPN, CDR2 SVGIG (reference sequence). The CDR3 runs to 13 residues. Clones were sequenced by immunoSEQ multiplex PCR, and TCRdb holds only the in-frame ones, with some missing. This sample yields about 20,000 clones, of which roughly 76% are seen a single time; under 8.5% belongs to the top ten. The sample belongs to a study of neoadjuvant nivolumab and ipilimumab in lung cancer. Whole-study findings and limits: Only two of four nivolumab-treated tumors gained richness and clonality by surgery. Only a single major-pathologic-response sample was available for clonality analysis. Blood richness before therapy tracked richness in tumors resected after neoadjuvant therapy.

Sequences were derived from tumor tissue, sampled after neoadjuvant nivolumab, alone or with ipilimumab, at or shortly before surgery. The chain links TRBV30 to TRBJ1-5; D not certain. The receptor's source is an adult with non-small cell lung cancer. CDR3 sequence: CAWRRDSNQPQHF. CDR3 bases: TGTGCCTGGAGGAGGGATAGCAATCAGCCCCAGCATTTT.